This T cell receptor beta chain emerged from a study of OX40 agonist ivuxolimab in advanced cancers. The study in broad terms: Ivuxolimab was an agonistic, fully human IgG2 monoclonal antibody directed against OX40 (CD134), a costimulatory receptor. Intravenous ivuxolimab was administered to patients every 2 weeks at six dose levels: 0.01, 0.1, 0.3, 1.5, 3 and 10 mg/kg. Of the roughly 52 dose-escalation patients, hepatocellular carcinoma was present in some 19, melanoma in around 15, renal cell carcinoma in 9 and head and neck cancer in 9. In the dose-escalation cohort, 70% to 85% of patients were male, and the mean age was around 65 years with a range of roughly 20 to 79. Patients were allowed to have had prior anti-PD-1, anti-PD-L1 or anti-CTLA-4 therapy, and approximately 43% of the dose-escalation patients had previously received checkpoint inhibitors. Three dose-escalation patients achieved partial responses, one with hepatocellular carcinoma and two with cutaneous melanoma. Peripheral TCRbeta sequencing aimed to test whether ivuxolimab altered TCR sequence diversity and caused clonal T-cell expansion. The paper covers the monotherapy dose-escalation part of the phase I ivuxolimab trial, which included N ≈ 50 patients.

Regarding this clone: There is no known antigen for this receptor. Nothing much larger sits one base from this clone, and base qualities are not available.

Study-level results and caveats: In partial responders in the 0.1-3.0 mg/kg groups, normalized peripheral clonal expansion was found to be among the lowest, especially among CD8+ T cells. After ivuxolimab, expanded clones were on average more numerous among CD8+ T cells than among CD4+ T cells. The antigen specificity of the peripheral T cells that underwent clonal expansion was not determined. At doses of 0.1 to 3.0 mg/kg, clonal expansion of both CD4+ and CD8+ blood T cells was observed from baseline to week 6. Low levels of normalized T-cell clonal expansion were also shown by some nonresponding patients.

Via the germline V gene, CDR1 is MDHEN and CDR2 SYDVKM. Unmatched junction bases come to 16, with V trimmed by 1 base and J by 2 bases. The CDR3 runs 20 amino acids, cysteine and phenylalanine included. Solely the CDR3 DNA is kept, with 60 bases framed from the first base. Patients with a history of autoimmune disease or receiving systemic immunosuppression were excluded from the trial. In every dose cohort, peripheral blood was drawn for TCR sequencing at baseline, cycle 4 day 1, and cycle 7 day 1. Samples came from an open-label, multicenter, first-in-human phase I dose-escalation trial of ivuxolimab. Adults with locally advanced or metastatic melanoma, renal cell, hepatocellular, or head and neck squamous cell carcinoma were enrolled in the trial. Before TCR sequencing, CD4+ T cells and CD8+ T cells were sorted from peripheral blood as separate populations. To sequence the TCRbeta CDR3 region, genomic DNA was isolated from the sorted cells. The immunoSEQ Assay was used to sequence the TCRbeta CDR3 regions. The immuneACCESS repertoire file appears here via TCRdb, limited to in-frame rearrangements. These files lack a portion of the clones; in checked studies, under half of the deficit traces to unresolved V genes, and the cause of the others is not known. The sample table shows fewer than 20,000 clones, and 80% to 85% are seen once. The ten largest clones take up roughly 44% of the sample.

The receptor's source is an adult with an advanced solid tumor such as melanoma, head and neck, liver or kidney cancer. Material: CD4+ or CD8+ T cells sorted from blood, obtained in a trial of the OX40 agonist ivuxolimab. The receptor chain draws on TRBV28 and TRBJ2-2; 7 bases in the middle match TRBD1. The DNA is TGTGCCAGCAGTTTATTCGGAATTGCGACCGGGACAGCAAACACCGGGGAGCTGTTTTTT. It codes for CASSLFGIATGTANTGELFF.